This is a list of T cell receptor beta chains from one sample in a study of blood T cell repertoires in COVID-19. Sequencing used immunoSEQ multiplex PCR; TCRdb keeps in-frame clones, though not all of them. The table shows 200,000 to 300,000 clones, with roughly 79% occurring only once. The source material was peripheral blood. These receptors were collected from a woman older than 75 with COVID-19, enrolled during active disease. The CDR3 runs from the conserved cysteine through the conserved F or W. D genes are given only for firm matches. Clone size is stated in some rows and not others, as once, few, many or a class when expanded.

size,length,V,J,D,DNA,CDR3
once,13,TRBV7-2,TRBJ2-5,TRBD1,TGTGCCTCCTCACAGGGGGCCGTTGAGACCCAGTACTTC,CASSQGAVETQYF
-,18,TRBV9,TRBJ1-2,TRBD1,TGTGCCAGCAGCGCCAGCCAAGGACAGGAAACTTCTAACTATGGCTACACCTTC,CASSASQGQETSNYGYTF
-,15,TRBV7-9,TRBJ2-5,-,TGTGCCAGCAGCATCGGACTCCAGTACCAAGAGACCCAGTACTTC,CASSIGLQYQETQYF
-,13,TRBV4-1,TRBJ1-2,-,TGCGCCAGCAGCCATCCAGGAGGCTATGGCTACACCTTC,CASSHPGGYGYTF
few,15,TRBV9,TRBJ1-3,-,TGTGCCAGCAGCGTAGGGGCCAGCTCTGGAAACACCATATATTTT,CASSVGASSGNTIYF
-,13,TRBV5-1,TRBJ1-1,TRBD1,TGCGCCAGCAGCCCTCTCCGGGACAGGGAAGCTTTCTTT,CASSPLRDREAFF
-,15,TRBV7-8,TRBJ1-4,TRBD1,TGTGCCAGCAGCTTTTCCGGGACAGGGGGTTTCGGACTGTTTTTT,CASSFSGTGGFGLFF
-,14,TRBV18,TRBJ2-1,-,TGTGCCAGCTCACCCAGCGGCGAGGGTAATGAGCAGTTCTTC,CASSPSGEGNEQFF
-,14,TRBV18,TRBJ1-6,-,TGTGCCAGCTCCGGACAGTTCTATAATTCACCCCTCCACTTT,CASSGQFYNSPLHF
once,16,TRBV9,TRBJ2-5,-,TGTGCCAGCAGCCCTCTTCTCGTAGTGCAGGGGGAGACCCAGTACTTC,CASSPLLVVQGETQYF
once,13,TRBV19,TRBJ1-6,-,TGTGCCACAAGGGGATCCTATAATTCACCCCTCCACTTT,CATRGSYNSPLHF
-,14,TRBV5-1,TRBJ2-7,TRBD2,TGCGCCAGCAGCCCGACTAGCGGGAGCCACGAGCAGTACTTC,CASSPTSGSHEQYF
-,16,TRBV4-2,TRBJ2-5,TRBD2,TGTGCCAGCAGCCAAGATTACACTAGCGGCCAAGAGACCCAGTACTTC,CASSQDYTSGQETQYF
few,17,TRBV19,TRBJ1-2,TRBD1,TGTGCCAGTAGTATGCACATCGCAGGGACAGACTTCTATGGCTACACCTTC,CASSMHIAGTDFYGYTF
-,14,TRBV24-1,TRBJ2-1,TRBD2,TGTGCCACCAGTGACCGGAGCGGGGGTAATGAGCAGTTCTTC,CATSDRSGGNEQFF
-,17,TRBV5-1,TRBJ1-2,TRBD1,TGCGCCAGCAGCTCCGGGACAGGGGGAGCGTCTAACTATGGCTACACCTTC,CASSSGTGGASNYGYTF
-,15,TRBV9,TRBJ2-5,TRBD2,TGTGCCAGCAGCCTGTCGGGCGGGAGGGAAGAGACCCAGTACTTC,CASSLSGGREETQYF
-,13,TRBV6-5,TRBJ2-1,TRBD1,TGTGCCAGCAGCCGAACAGGGGGCCATGAGCAGTTCTTC,CASSRTGGHEQFF
-,15,TRBV7-3,TRBJ2-1,-,TGTGCCAGCAGCATGCTTCGGGGGTCCTACAATGAGCAGTTCTTC,CASSMLRGSYNEQFF
-,15,TRBV9,TRBJ2-2,-,TGTGCCAGCAGCGTCAGGGGGGAGAACACCGGGGAGCTGTTTTTT,CASSVRGENTGELFF
-,15,TRBV11-2,TRBJ2-5,-,TGTGCCAGCAGCTTAGAGGGCGGGGTTCAAGAGACCCAGTACTTC,CASSLEGGVQETQYF
-,14,TRBV5-6,TRBJ2-1,-,TGTGCCAGCAGCTCCGGGGCGGGGACTTATGAGCAGTTCTTC,CASSSGAGTYEQFF
-,16,TRBV27,TRBJ1-1,-,TGTGCCAGCAGTCCGAGGGCTGGGCGGCTGAACACTGAAGCTTTCTTT,CASSPRAGRLNTEAFF
few,12,TRBV6-5,TRBJ1-5,-,TGTGCCAGCAGGAGTGGCAATCAGCCCCAGCATTTT,CASRSGNQPQHF